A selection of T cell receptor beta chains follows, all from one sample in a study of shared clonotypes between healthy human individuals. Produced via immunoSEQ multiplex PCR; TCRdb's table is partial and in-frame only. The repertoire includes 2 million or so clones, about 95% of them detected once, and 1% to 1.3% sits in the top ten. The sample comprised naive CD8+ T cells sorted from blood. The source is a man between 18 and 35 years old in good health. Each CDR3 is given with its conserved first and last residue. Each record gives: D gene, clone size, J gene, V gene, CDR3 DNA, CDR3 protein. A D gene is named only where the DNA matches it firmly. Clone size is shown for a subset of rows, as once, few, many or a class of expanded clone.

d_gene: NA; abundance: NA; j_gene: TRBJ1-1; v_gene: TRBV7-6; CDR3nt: TGTGCCAGCGGGGGGGAATTGGGCACTGAAGCTTTCTTT; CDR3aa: CASGGELGTEAFF
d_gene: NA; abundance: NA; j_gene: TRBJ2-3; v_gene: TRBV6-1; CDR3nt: TGTGCCAGCAGAGAACAGCTGAGCACAGATACGCAGTATTTT; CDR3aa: CASREQLSTDTQYF
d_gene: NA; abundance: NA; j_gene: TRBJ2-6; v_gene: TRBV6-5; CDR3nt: TGTGCCAGCAGTTACAGTGTCTCTGGGGCCAACGTCCTGACTTTC; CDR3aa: CASSYSVSGANVLTF
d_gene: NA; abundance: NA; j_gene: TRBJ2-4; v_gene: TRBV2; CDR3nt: TGTGCCAGCAGAGGTCAGAACATTCAGTACTTC; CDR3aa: CASRGQNIQYF
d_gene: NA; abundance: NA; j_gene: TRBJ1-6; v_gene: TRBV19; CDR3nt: TGTGCCAGTAGTATTTCGCCGGAACCTAATTCACCCCTCCACTTT; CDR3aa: CASSISPEPNSPLHF
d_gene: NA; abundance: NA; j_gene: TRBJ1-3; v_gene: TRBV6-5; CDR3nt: TGTGCCAGCACCCCGGACGGGTACACCATATATTTT; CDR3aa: CASTPDGYTIYF
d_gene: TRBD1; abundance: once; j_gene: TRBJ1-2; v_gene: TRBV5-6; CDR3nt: TGTGCCAGCAGCATCCACGCTGCCTCCGGGACAGCCTATGGCTACACCTTC; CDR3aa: CASSIHAASGTAYGYTF
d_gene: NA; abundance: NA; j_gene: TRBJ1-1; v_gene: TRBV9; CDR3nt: TGTGCCAGCAGCCCCGCCGGGGGCTACACTGAAGCTTTCTTT; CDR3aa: CASSPAGGYTEAFF
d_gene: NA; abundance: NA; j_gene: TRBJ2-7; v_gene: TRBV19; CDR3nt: TGTGCCAGTAGTGACCGCTGGTTATCCTACGAGCAGTACTTC; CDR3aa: CASSDRWLSYEQYF
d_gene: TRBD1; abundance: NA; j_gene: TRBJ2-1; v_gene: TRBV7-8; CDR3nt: TGTGCCAGCAGCTCTTGGGACAGCGATGCTCCGAATGAGCAGTTCTTC; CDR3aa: CASSSWDSDAPNEQFF
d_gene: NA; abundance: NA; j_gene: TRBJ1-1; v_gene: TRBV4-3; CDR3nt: TGCGCCAGCAGGTGGGGGGACAACACTGAAGCTTTCTTT; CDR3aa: CASRWGDNTEAFF
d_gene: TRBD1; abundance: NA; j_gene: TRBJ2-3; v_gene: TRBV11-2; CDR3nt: TGTGCCAGCAGCTTAGATCTTGGGACAGGCGGGGGCACAGATACGCAGTATTTT; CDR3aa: CASSLDLGTGGGTDTQYF
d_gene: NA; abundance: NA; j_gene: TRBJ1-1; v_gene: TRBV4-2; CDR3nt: TGTGCCAGCAGCAACCCGGGGGCCATGAACACTGAAGCTTTCTTT; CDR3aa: CASSNPGAMNTEAFF
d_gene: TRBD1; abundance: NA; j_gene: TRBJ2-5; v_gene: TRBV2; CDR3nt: TGTGCCACCCCCGGGACAGTCCGAGGGACCCAGTACTTC; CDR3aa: CATPGTVRGTQYF
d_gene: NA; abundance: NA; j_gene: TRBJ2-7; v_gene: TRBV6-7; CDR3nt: TGTGCCCCCAGGGGTGGTGGCTCCTACGAGCAGTACTTC; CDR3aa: CAPRGGGSYEQYF
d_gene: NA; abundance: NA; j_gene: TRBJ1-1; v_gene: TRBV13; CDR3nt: TGTGCCAGCAGCGACCGACAGGTTGGCACTGAAGCTTTCTTT; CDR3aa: CASSDRQVGTEAFF
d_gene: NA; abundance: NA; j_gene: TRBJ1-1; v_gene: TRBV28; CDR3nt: TGTGCCAGCAGTTTACGTGTGACACATAAGAACACTGAAGCTTTCTTT; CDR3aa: CASSLRVTHKNTEAFF
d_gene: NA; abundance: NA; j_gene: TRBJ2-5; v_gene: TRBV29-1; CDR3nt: TGCAGCGTTGCGGGCGCCCTTGGAGAGACCCAGTACTTC; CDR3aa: CSVAGALGETQYF
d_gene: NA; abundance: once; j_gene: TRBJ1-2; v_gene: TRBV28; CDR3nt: TGTGCCAGCAGTCTAGGACTGAACTATGGCTACACCTTC; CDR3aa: CASSLGLNYGYTF
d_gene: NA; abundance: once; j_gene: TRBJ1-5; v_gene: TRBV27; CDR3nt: TGTGCCAGCAGTTTAATAGGAGTCCGTAGCAATCAGCCCCAGCATTTT; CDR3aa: CASSLIGVRSNQPQHF
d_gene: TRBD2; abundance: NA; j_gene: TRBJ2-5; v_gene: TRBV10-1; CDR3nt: TGCGCCAGCAAAACTCCGGGACTAGCGGGGGTAGGGGAGACCCAGTACTTC; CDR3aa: CASKTPGLAGVGETQYF
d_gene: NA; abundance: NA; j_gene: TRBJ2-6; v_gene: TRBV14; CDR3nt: TGTGCCAGCAGTTTAATACACGTCTCTGGGGCCAACGTCCTGACTTTC; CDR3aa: CASSLIHVSGANVLTF
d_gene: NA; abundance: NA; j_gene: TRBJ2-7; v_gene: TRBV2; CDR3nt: TGTGCCAGCAGTGACCTATTATACCTCAACTACGAGCAGTACTTC; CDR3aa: CASSDLLYLNYEQYF
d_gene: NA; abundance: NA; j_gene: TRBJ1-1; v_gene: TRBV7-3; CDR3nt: TGTGCCAGCAGCTTAATCGGGGATGCTGAAGCTTTCTTT; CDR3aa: CASSLIGDAEAFF
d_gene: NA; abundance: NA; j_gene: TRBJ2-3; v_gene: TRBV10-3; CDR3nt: TGTGCCATCAGTCCACAGGGATCCACAGATACGCAGTATTTT; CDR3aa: CAISPQGSTDTQYF
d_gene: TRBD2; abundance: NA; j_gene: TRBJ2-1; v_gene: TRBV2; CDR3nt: TGTGCCAGCAGTCTAGCGGGAGGATACAATGAGCAGTTCTTC; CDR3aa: CASSLAGGYNEQFF
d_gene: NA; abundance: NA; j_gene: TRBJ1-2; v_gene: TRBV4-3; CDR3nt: TGCGCCAGCAGCCAGGTTCTGACGGCCTTGGGGGGCTACACCTTC; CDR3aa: CASSQVLTALGGYTF
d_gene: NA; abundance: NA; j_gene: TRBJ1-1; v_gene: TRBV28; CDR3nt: TGTGCCAGCAGTCACTCAGGGGCCCCCTTCACTGAAGCTTTCTTT; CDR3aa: CASSHSGAPFTEAFF
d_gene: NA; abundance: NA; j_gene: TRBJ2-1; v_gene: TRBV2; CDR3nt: TGTGCCAGCAGTGAAGACACCTTCTTTGGGCAGTTCTTC; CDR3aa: CASSEDTFFGQFF
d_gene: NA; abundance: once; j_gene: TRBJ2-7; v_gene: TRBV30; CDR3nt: TGTGCCTGGAGCTTCGGGGCGCGTTACGAGCAGTACTTC; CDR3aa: CAWSFGARYEQYF
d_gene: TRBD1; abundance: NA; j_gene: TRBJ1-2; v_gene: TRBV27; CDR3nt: TGTGCCAGCAGATACAGGGGGAGTGGTGATGGCTACACCTTC; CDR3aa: CASRYRGSGDGYTF
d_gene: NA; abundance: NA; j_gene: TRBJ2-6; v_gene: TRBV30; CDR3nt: TGTGCCTGGAGCTCAGGATCTGGGGCCAACGTCCTGACTTTC; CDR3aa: CAWSSGSGANVLTF
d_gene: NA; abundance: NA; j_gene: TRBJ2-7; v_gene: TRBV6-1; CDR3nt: TGTGCCAGCACGTTTACAGGGCCTTCCTACGAGCAGTACTTC; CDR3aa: CASTFTGPSYEQYF
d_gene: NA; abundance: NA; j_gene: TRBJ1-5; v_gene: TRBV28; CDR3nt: TGTGCCAGCAGCTCATATAGCAATCAGCCCCAGCATTTT; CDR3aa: CASSSYSNQPQHF
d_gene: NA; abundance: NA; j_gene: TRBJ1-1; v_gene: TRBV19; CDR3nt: TGTGCCACACGGACGGGGTGGGGCACTGAAGCTTTCTTT; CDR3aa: CATRTGWGTEAFF
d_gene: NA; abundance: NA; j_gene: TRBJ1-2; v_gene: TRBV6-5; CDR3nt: TGTGCCAGCAGTTACTCCGCGGGGTCGGTCTATGGCTACACCTTC; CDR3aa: CASSYSAGSVYGYTF